This TCR beta chain was sequenced in a study of control samples from healthy donors and cancer patients. The CDR3 is 13 amino acids. The V end lost 5 bases, the J end lost 4 bases, and 11 bases lay between the germline ends. Germline V lookup: CDR1 SNHLY, CDR2 FYNNEI. Libraries were prepared by immunoSEQ multiplex PCR; TCRdb keeps only in-frame clonotypes and omits some of them. Among 75,000 to 100,000 clones listed, roughly 86% were seen once. The chain combines TRBV2 with TRBJ2-5, with D perhaps TRBD1 (5 bases). The clonotype was recovered from a man over 45 in good health. Sequences were obtained from blood. The CDR3 DNA reads as TGTGCCAGCAGTCGAAGAAGGGGAGAGACCCAGTACTTC. It codes for CASSRRRGETQYF.